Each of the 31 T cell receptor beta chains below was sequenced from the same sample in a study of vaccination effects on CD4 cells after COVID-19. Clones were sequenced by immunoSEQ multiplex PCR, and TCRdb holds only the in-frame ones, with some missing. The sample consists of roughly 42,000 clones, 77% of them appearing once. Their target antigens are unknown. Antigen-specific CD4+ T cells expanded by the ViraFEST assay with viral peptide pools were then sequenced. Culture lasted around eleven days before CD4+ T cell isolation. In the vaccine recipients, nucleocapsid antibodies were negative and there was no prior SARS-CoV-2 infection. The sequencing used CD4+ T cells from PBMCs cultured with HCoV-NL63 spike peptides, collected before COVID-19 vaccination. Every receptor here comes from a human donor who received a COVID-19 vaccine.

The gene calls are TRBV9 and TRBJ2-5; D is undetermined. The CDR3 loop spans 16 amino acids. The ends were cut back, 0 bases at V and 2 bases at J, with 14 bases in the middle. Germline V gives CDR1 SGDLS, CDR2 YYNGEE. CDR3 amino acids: CASSVGISANQETQYF. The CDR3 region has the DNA TGTGCCAGCAGCGTAGGTATTTCGGCAAATCAAGAGACCCAGTACTTC.

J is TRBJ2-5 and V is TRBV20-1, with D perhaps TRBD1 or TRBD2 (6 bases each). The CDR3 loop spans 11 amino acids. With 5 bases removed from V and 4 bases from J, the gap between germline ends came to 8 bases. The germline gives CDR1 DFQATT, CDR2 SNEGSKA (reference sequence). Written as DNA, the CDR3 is TGCAGTGCTGGGGGGCCAGAGACCCAGTACTTC. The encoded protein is CSAGGPETQYF.

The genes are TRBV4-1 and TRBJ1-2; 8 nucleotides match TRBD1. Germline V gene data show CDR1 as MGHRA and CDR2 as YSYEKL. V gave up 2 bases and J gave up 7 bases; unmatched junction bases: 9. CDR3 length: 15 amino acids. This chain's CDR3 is CASSQPGTGRSGYTF. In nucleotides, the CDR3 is TGCGCCAGCAGCCAACCCGGGACAGGAAGGTCTGGCTACACCTTC.

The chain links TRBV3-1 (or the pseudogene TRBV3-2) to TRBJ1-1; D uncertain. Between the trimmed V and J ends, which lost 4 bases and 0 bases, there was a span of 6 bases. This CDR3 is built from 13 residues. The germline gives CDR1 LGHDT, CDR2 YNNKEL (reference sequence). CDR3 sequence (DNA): TGTGCCAGCAGCCCGACGGTGAACACTGAAGCTTTCTTT. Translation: CASSPTVNTEAFF.

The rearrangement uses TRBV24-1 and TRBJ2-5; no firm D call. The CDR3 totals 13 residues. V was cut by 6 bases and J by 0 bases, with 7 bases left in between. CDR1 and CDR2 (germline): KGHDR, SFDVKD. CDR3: CATSKTNQETQYF. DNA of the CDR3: TGTGCCACCAGTAAGACAAACCAAGAGACCCAGTACTTC.

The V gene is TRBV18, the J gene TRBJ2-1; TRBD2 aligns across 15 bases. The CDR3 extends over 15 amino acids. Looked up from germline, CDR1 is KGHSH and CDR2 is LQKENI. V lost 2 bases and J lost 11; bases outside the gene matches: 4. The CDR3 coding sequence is TGTGCCAGCTCACCAGGACTAGCGGGGGGGGGACAGCAGTTCTTC. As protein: CASSPGLAGGGQQFF.

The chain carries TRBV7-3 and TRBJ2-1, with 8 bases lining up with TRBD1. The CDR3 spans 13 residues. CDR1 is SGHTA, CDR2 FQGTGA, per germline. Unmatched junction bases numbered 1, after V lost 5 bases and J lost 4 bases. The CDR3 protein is CASSRQGYNEQFF. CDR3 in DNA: TGTGCCAGCAGCCGACAGGGGTACAATGAGCAGTTCTTC.

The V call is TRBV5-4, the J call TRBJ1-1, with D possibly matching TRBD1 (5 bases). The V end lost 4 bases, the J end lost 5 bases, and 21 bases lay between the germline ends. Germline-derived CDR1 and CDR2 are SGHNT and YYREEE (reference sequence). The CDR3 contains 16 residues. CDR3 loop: CASSPVPGRGETEAFF. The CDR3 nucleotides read TGTGCCAGCAGCCCAGTCCCGGGGCGGGGGGAAACTGAAGCTTTCTTT.

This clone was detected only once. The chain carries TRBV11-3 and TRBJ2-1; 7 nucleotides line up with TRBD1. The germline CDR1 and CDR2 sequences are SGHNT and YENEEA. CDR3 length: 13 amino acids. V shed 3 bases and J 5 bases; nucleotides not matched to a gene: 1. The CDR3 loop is CASSFTGDNEQFF. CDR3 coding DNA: TGTGCCAGCAGCTTCACAGGGGACAATGAGCAGTTCTTC.

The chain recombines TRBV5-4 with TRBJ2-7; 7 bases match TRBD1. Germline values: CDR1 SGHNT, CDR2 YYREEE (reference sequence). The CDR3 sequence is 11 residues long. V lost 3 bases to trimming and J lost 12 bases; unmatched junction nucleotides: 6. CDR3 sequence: CASSSRQGRYV. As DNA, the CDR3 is TGTGCCAGCAGCTCCAGACAGGGCCGGTACGTC.

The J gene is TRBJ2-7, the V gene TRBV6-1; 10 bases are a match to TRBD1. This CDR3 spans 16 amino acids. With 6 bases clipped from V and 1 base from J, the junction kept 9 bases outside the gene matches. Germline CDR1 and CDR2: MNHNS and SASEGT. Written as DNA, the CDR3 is TGTGCCAGCAGCGAACCGGGACAGGGGATATCCTACGAGCAGTACGTC. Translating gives CASSEPGQGISYEQYV.

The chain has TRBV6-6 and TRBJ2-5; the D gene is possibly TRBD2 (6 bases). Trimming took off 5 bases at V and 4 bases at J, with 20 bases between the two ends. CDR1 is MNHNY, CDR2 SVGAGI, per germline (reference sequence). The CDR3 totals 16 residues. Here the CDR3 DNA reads TGTGCCAGCAGTCGACTAGGGCAGGGAACAGGAGAGACCCAGTACTTC. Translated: CASSRLGQGTGETQYF.

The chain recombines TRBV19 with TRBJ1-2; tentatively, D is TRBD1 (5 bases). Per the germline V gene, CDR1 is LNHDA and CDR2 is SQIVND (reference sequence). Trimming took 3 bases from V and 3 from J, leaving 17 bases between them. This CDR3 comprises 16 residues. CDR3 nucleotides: TGTGCCAGTAGTATGCCCCAGGGAGGATCGGACTATGGCTACACCTTC. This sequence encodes CASSMPQGGSDYGYTF.

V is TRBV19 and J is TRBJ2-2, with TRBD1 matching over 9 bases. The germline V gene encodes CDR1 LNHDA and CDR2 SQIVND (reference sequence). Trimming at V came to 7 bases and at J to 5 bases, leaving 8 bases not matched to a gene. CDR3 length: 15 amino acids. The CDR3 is CASTRQGGQTGELFF. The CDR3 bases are TGTGCCAGTACGAGACAGGGGGGTCAAACCGGGGAGCTGTTTTTT.

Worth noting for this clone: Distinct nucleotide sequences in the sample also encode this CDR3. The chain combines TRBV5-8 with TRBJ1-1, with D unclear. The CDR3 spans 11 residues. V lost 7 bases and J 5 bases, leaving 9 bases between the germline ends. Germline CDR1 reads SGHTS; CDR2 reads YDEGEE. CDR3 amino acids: CASPGGTEAFF. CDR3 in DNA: TGTGCCAGCCCAGGAGGGACTGAAGCTTTCTTT.

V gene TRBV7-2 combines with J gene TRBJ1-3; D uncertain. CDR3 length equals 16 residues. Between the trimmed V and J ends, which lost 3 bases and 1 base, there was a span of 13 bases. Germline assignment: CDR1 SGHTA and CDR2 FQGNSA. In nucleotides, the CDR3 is TGTGCCAGCAGCTTTGGCCGATCCCTTTCTGGAAACACCATATATTTT. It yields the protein CASSFGRSLSGNTIYF.

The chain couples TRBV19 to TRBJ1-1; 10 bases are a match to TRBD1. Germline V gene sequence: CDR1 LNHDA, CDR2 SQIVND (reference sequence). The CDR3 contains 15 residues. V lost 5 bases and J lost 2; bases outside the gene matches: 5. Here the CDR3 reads CASSSRDRGNTEAFF. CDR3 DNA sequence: TGTGCCAGTAGTTCAAGGGACAGGGGTAACACTGAAGCTTTCTTT.

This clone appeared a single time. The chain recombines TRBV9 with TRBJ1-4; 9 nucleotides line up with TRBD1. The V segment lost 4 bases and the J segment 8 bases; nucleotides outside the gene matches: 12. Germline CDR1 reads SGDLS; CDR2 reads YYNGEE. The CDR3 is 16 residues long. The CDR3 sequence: CASSTAAGTGNEKLFF. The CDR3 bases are TGTGCCAGCAGCACGGCAGCCGGGACAGGGAACGAAAAACTGTTTTTT.

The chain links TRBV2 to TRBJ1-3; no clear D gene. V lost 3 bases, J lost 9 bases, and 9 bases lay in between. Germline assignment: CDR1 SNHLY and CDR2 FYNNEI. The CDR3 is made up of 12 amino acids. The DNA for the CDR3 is TGTGCCAGCAGTGACCCAGCGGGCACCATATATTTT. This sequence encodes CASSDPAGTIYF.

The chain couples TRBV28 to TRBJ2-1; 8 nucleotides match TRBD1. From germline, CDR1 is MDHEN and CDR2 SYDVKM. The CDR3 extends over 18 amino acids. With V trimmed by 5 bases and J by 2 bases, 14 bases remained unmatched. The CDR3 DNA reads TGTGCCAGCAGTCCCCTTTTTAGTGACAGGGGCGCCTACAATGAGCAGTTCTTC. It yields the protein CASSPLFSDRGAYNEQFF.

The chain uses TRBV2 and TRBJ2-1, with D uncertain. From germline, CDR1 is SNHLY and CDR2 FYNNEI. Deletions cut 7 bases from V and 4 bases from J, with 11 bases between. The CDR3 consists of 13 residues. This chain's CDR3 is CASNFIAYNEQFF. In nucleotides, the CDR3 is TGTGCCAGCAATTTTATAGCTTACAATGAGCAGTTCTTC.

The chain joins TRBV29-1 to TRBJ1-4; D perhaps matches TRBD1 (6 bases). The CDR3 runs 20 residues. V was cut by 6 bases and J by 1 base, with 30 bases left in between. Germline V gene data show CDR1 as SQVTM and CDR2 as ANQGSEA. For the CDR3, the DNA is TGCAGCGTCCATTTCGGGGGCAGGGAGGGGTTATCGGGAACTAATGAAAAACTGTTTTTT. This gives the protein CSVHFGGREGLSGTNEKLFF.

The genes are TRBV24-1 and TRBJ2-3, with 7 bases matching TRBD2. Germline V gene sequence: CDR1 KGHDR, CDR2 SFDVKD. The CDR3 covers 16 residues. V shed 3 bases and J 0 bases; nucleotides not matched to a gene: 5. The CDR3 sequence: CATSDRDYYSTDTQYF. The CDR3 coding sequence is TGTGCCACCAGTGATCGGGACTACTATAGCACAGATACGCAGTATTTT.

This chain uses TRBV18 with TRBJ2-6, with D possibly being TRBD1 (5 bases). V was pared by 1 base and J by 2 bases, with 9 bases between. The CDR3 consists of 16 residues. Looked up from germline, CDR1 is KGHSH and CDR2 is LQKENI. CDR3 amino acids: CASSPRETAGANVLTF. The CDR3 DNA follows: TGTGCCAGCTCACCACGTGAGACAGCTGGGGCCAACGTCCTGACTTTC. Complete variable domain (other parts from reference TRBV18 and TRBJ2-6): NAGVMQNPRHLVRRRGQEARLRCSPMKGHSHVYWYRQLPEEGLKFMVYLQKENIIDESGMPKERFSAEFPKEGPSILRIQQVVRGDSAAYFCASSPRETAGANVLTFGAGSRLTVL.

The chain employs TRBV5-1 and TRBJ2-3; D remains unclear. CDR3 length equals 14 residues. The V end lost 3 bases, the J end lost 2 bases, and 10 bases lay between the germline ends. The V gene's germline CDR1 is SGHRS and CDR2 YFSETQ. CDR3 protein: CASSYRQDTDTQYF. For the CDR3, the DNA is TGCGCCAGCAGCTACCGACAAGACACAGATACGCAGTATTTT.

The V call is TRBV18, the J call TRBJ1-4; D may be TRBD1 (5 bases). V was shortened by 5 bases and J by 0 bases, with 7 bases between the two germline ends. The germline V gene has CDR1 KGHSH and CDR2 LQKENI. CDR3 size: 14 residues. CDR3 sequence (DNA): TGTGCCAGCTCAAAAGGGGCAACTAATGAAAAACTGTTTTTT. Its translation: CASSKGATNEKLFF.

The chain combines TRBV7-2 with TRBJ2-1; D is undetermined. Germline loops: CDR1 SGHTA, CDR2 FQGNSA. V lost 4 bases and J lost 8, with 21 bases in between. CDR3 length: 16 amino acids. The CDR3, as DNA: TGTGCCAGCAGCTCAAGCTGGGAAAGACCCTTCTATGAGCAGTTCTTC. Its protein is CASSSSWERPFYEQFF.

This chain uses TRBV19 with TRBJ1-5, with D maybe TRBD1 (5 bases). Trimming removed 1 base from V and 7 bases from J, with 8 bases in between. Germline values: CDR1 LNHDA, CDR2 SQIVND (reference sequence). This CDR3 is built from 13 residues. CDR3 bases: TGTGCCAGTAGTATAGGCAGGGACCAGCCCCAGCATTTT. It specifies CASSIGRDQPQHF. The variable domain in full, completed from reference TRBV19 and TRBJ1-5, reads DGGITQSPKYLFRKEGQNVTLSCEQNLNHDAMYWYRQDPGQGLRLIYYSQIVNDFQKGDIAEGYSVSREKKESFPLTVTSAQKNPTAFYLCASSIGRDQPQHFGDGTRLSIL.

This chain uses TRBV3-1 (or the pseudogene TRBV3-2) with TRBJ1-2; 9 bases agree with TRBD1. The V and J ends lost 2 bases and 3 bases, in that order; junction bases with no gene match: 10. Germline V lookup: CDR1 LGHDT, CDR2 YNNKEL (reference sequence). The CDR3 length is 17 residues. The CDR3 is CASSQNPTGGIYYGYTF. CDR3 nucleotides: TGTGCCAGCAGCCAAAATCCTACAGGGGGCATTTACTATGGCTACACCTTC.

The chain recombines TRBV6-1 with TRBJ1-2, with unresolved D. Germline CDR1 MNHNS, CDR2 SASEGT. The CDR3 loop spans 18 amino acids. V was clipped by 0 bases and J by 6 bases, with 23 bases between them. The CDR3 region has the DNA TGTGCCAGCAGTGAAGCGTATCTGCGGGCAGGCCTAAGGGATGGCTACACCTTC. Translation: CASSEAYLRAGLRDGYTF.

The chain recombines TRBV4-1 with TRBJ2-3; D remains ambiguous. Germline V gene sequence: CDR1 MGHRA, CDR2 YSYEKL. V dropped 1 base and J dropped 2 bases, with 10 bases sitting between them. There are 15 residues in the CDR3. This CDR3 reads CASSQVQETTDTQYF. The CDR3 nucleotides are TGCGCCAGCAGCCAAGTGCAAGAGACCACAGATACGCAGTATTTT.